Detailed here is one T cell receptor (beta chain). The antigen is unknown. This specimen belongs to a study of graft-versus-host responses after intestinal transplantation. At the level of the study: Uniformly, recipients were administered anti-thymocyte globulin induction with subsequent tacrolimus and steroids for three to four years.

Profiling relied on immunoSEQ multiplex PCR, and the TCRdb table lists in-frame clones only, not all of them. The data contain about 83,000 clones, 85% to 90% of them singletons. Study-level results: The study associated peak circulating GvH clone levels with early post-transplant HvG declines.

CDR3 length equals 17 residues. The rearrangement joins TRBV21-1 to TRBJ2-7; no check of the table's D call, TRBD2, against the DNA was made. TRBV21-1 is an annotated pseudogene. This material consisted of unstimulated CD4+ T cells sorted from spleen or lymph node cells, taken before intestinal transplant. This clonotype was sampled from a human donor who received an intestinal transplant. CDR3 nucleotide sequence: TGTGCCAGCAGCAAATGGGCTGGGGGGGGATCAGCCTACGAGCAGTACTTC. Amino acid sequence: CASSKWAGGGSAYEQYF.